The T cell receptor (beta chain) described here comes from a study of shared clonotypes between healthy human individuals. As defined, naive CD8 cells were CD45RO-negative and positively selected for CCR7, with terminally differentiated effector memory CD45RA+ cells excluded. This clone was seen once. Produced via immunoSEQ multiplex PCR; TCRdb's table is partial and in-frame only. The sample has about 700,000 clones, 92% seen once; the top ten hold approximately 25%. The CDR3 totals 14 residues. Trimming took 4 bases from V and 2 from J, leaving 6 bases between them. CDR1 LGHNA and CDR2 YSLEER come from the germline V gene.

The sequencing sample was made of naive CD8+ T cells sorted from blood. V gene TRBV4-3 combines with J gene TRBJ2-6; no firm D call. The source is a young man in good health. CDR3 region: CASSRKTGANVLTF. As DNA, the CDR3 is TGCGCCAGCAGCCGTAAAACTGGGGCCAACGTCCTGACTTTC.